These 30 T cell receptor beta chains were all obtained from the same sample, sequenced in a study of shared clonotypes between healthy human individuals. Only in-frame clones appear in the TCRdb table, and some are missing; sequencing was by immunoSEQ multiplex PCR. The sample lists hundreds of thousands of clones; 90% to 95% were seen once. Only CD45RO-negative cells positively selected for CCR7 counted as naive CD8 cells, so terminally differentiated effector memory CD45RA+ cells were excluded. Material: naive CD8+ T cells sorted from blood. The origin of the receptors is a man aged 25-40 years in good health.

CDR3 amino acids: CSVEEGLAAPQYF. The DNA for the CDR3 is TGCAGCGTTGAAGAAGGACTAGCCGCGCCGCAGTATTTT. The gene calls are TRBV29-1 and TRBJ2-3; 8 bases map to TRBD2. Germline V gene lookup returns CDR1 SQVTM and CDR2 ANQGSEA. Trimming cost V 0 bases and J 10 bases; bases outside gene matches: 6. The CDR3 consists of 13 residues.

This chain uses TRBV27 with TRBJ2-2; 8 nucleotides match TRBD1. The CDR3 runs 16 residues. The germline V gene encodes CDR1 MNHEY and CDR2 SMNVEV (reference sequence). The V gene end was trimmed by 5 bases and the J gene end by 1 base; junction bases not matched to a gene: 6. CDR3 residues: CASSPWTGWNTGELFF. The CDR3 DNA is TGTGCCAGCAGTCCCTGGACAGGGTGGAACACCGGGGAGCTGTTTTTT.

This chain connects TRBV6-6 to TRBJ2-5; 8 bases map to TRBD1. J was trimmed by 1 base and V by 2 bases; bases with no gene match: 0. The CDR3 is 14 residues long. The germline V gene encodes CDR1 MNHNY and CDR2 SVGAGI (reference sequence). CDR3 coding DNA: TGTGCCAGCAGTTACGGGACAGGCCAAGAGACCCAGTACTTC. Protein sequence: CASSYGTGQETQYF.

This chain connects TRBV19 to TRBJ1-2; D may be TRBD1 (5 bases). V was pared by 5 bases and J by 7 bases, with 11 bases between. The length of the CDR3 is 12 residues. Per the germline V gene, CDR1 is LNHDA and CDR2 is SQIVND (reference sequence). The DNA for the CDR3 is TGTGCCAGTAGTCCGACGACAGTTGGCTACACCTTC. Translation gives CASSPTTVGYTF.

V usage is TRBV5-1 and J usage is TRBJ2-7, with D perhaps matching TRBD1 (5 bases). Trimming shortened V by 4 bases and J by 3 bases, and 14 bases separated the two germline ends. The CDR3 length is 14 residues. CDR1 is SGHRS and CDR2 is YFSETQ in the germline V gene. CDR3 coding DNA: TGCGCCAGCAGCCCGTTTGCAGGGCTCTACGAGCAGTACTTC. Protein product: CASSPFAGLYEQYF.

This chain links TRBV29-1 with TRBJ2-7; 7 positions match TRBD1. The junction had 8 bases not matched to a gene; V was cut back by 1 base and J by 2 bases. The germline gives CDR1 SQVTM, CDR2 ANQGSEA. The CDR3 spans 15 residues. The CDR3 spells CSVEVSDRETYEQYF. The DNA for the CDR3 is TGCAGCGTTGAAGTGTCAGACAGGGAAACCTACGAGCAGTACTTC.

The gene calls are TRBV6-5 and TRBJ2-7, with 10 bases fitting TRBD2. CDR3 length: 15 residues. V was clipped by 5 bases and J by 3 bases; unmatched bases: 7. Germline values: CDR1 MNHEY, CDR2 SVGAGI. CDR3 DNA: TGTGCCAGCAGTGTGTGGACTAGCGGCCGCTACGAGCAGTACTTC. This codes for CASSVWTSGRYEQYF.

V gene TRBV15 combines with J gene TRBJ1-3, with TRBD1 as a possible D gene (6 bases). This CDR3 is 14 amino acids long. The germline V and J ends were trimmed by 8 bases and 0 bases, with 11 bases remaining between them. The germline V gene has CDR1 LNHNV and CDR2 YYDKDF (reference sequence). CDR3 loop: CATHDRISGNTIYF. CDR3 DNA sequence: TGTGCCACCCATGACAGGATCTCTGGAAACACCATATATTTT.

The J gene is TRBJ1-1, the V gene TRBV27, with D unclear. V was clipped by 8 bases and J by 4 bases, with 11 bases between them. The CDR3 is 12 residues long. Germline values: CDR1 MNHEY, CDR2 SMNVEV (reference sequence). The CDR3 region has the DNA TGTGCCAGCTTTCGGGGTGGCACTGAAGCTTTCTTT. Amino acids: CASFRGGTEAFF.

V is TRBV7-9 and J is TRBJ1-2; D is unresolved. This CDR3 region has 16 residues. Trimming took 0 bases from V and 0 from J, leaving 11 bases between them. CDR1 is SEHNR and CDR2 is FQNEAQ in the germline V gene (reference sequence). CDR3 in DNA: TGTGCCAGCAGCTTAGCGCAAACAGTCACTAACTATGGCTACACCTTC. It yields the protein CASSLAQTVTNYGYTF.

The chain recombines TRBV4-3 with TRBJ2-3; D ambiguous. CDR1 LGHNA and CDR2 YSLEER come from the germline V gene. The CDR3 has 15 residues. V was pared by 0 bases and J by 2 bases, with 9 bases between. The DNA for the CDR3 is TGCGCCAGCAGCCAAGATCCACAGTACACAGATACGCAGTATTTT. This gives the protein CASSQDPQYTDTQYF.

The chain recombines TRBV7-9 with TRBJ1-1; D remains ambiguous. In germline, CDR1 is SEHNR, CDR2 FQNEAQ (reference sequence). Trimming cost V 6 bases and J 2 bases, with 13 bases left between them. The CDR3 spans 14 residues. CDR3 in DNA: TGTGCCAGCAGTCCCCCGAGGGCCAACACTGAAGCTTTCTTT. Its protein product is CASSPPRANTEAFF.

This chain joins TRBV7-2 and TRBJ1-2, with D tentatively TRBD1 (6 bases). The CDR3 extends over 14 amino acids. Germline lookup yields CDR1 SGHTA and CDR2 FQGNSA. V was pared by 7 bases and J by 4 bases, with 16 bases between. The CDR3 region is CASTLGGQGYGYTF. The CDR3 bases are TGTGCCAGCACCCTAGGGGGGCAGGGCTATGGCTACACCTTC.

The rearrangement joins TRBV28 to TRBJ2-2, with 7 bases identical to TRBD2. There are 18 residues in the CDR3. In germline, CDR1 is MDHEN, CDR2 SYDVKM. Losses at the gene ends were 4 bases for V and 7 bases for J; bases not matched to a gene: 18. In DNA, the CDR3 is TGTGCCAGCAGTTCCATCCCGATTGGGGCGGGAGTTGTCGGGGAGCTGTTTTTT. Amino acid sequence: CASSSIPIGAGVVGELFF.

The V gene is TRBV29-1, the J gene TRBJ2-7; D may match TRBD1 or TRBD2 (6 bases each). Trimming removed 6 bases from V and 0 bases from J, with 12 bases in between. The CDR3 extends over 13 amino acids. Germline V lookup: CDR1 SQVTM, CDR2 ANQGSEA. The CDR3 DNA reads TGCAGCGTGTTCGGGGGCAGCTCCTACGAGCAGTACTTC. Amino acids: CSVFGGSSYEQYF.

The gene calls are TRBV28 and TRBJ2-7, with D hard to call. The V gene's germline CDR1 is MDHEN and CDR2 SYDVKM. The V end was cut by 3 bases, the J end by 5 bases, with 14 bases between. This CDR3 is 14 amino acids long. The CDR3 DNA sequence: TGTGCCAGCAGTTTTCGGAAGGTTCTCCACGAGCAGTACTTC. Protein: CASSFRKVLHEQYF.

This rearrangement joins TRBV27 to TRBJ2-3; TRBD2 matches at 8 bases. Unmatched junction bases numbered 11, after V lost 5 bases and J lost 4 bases. The CDR3 has 16 amino acids. CDR1 is MNHEY and CDR2 is SMNVEV in the germline V gene (reference sequence). CDR3: CASSPITSGGADTQYF. CDR3 nucleotides: TGTGCCAGCAGTCCTATCACTAGCGGTGGCGCAGATACGCAGTATTTT.

The chain joins TRBV7-8 to TRBJ2-2, with 12 bases identical to TRBD2. The CDR3 loop spans 17 amino acids. Per the germline V gene, CDR1 is SGHVS and CDR2 is FQNEAQ. With V trimmed by 2 bases and J by 7 bases, 8 bases remained unmatched. The CDR3 nucleotides are TGTGCCAGCAGCTTACTAGCGGGAGGGCTTGTAGGCGGGGAGCTGTTTTTT. This encodes CASSLLAGGLVGGELFF.

V usage is TRBV19 and J usage is TRBJ2-7; D remains unclear. This CDR3 is 13 amino acids long. Deletions cut 0 bases from V and 0 bases from J, with 3 bases between. Germline V gene lookup returns CDR1 LNHDA and CDR2 SQIVND (reference sequence). The CDR3 DNA reads TGTGCCAGTAGTATAGAGGTCTCCTACGAGCAGTACTTC. This sequence encodes CASSIEVSYEQYF.

The rearrangement links TRBV7-8 to TRBJ2-1; TRBD2 agrees at 7 bases. The V gene's germline CDR1 is SGHVS and CDR2 FQNEAQ. V dropped 5 bases and J dropped 7; count of bases not matched to a gene: 5. This CDR3 comprises 13 residues. The CDR3: CASSMTSLNEQFF. The CDR3 DNA reads as TGTGCCAGCAGCATGACTAGCTTAAATGAGCAGTTCTTC.

The chain joins TRBV29-1 to TRBJ1-3; D is undetermined. Trimming stripped 3 bases from V and 0 bases from J, with 21 bases between. This CDR3 is 18 amino acids long. Looked up from germline, CDR1 is SQVTM and CDR2 is ANQGSEA. As DNA, the CDR3 is TGCAGCGTTGAGGTTCCAACGAGACGGATTGTCTCTGGAAACACCATATATTTT. This sequence encodes CSVEVPTRRIVSGNTIYF.

The chain joins TRBV27 to TRBJ2-5, with 10 bases lining up with TRBD2. Looked up from germline, CDR1 is MNHEY and CDR2 is SMNVEV (reference sequence). This CDR3 is 17 amino acids long. Unmatched junction bases numbered 13, after V lost 4 bases and J lost 5 bases. The CDR3 region has the DNA TGTGCCAGCAGTTCTCCCGGGCTAGCGGGAGAGAGGGAGACCCAGTACTTC. It translates to CASSSPGLAGERETQYF.

This rearrangement joins TRBV2 to TRBJ1-5; D remains unclear. Germline CDR1 reads SNHLY; CDR2 reads FYNNEI. The CDR3 has 15 residues. V was trimmed by 3 bases and J by 0 bases, leaving 9 bases between them. The CDR3 bases are TGTGCCAGCAGTGACGGGGTAGATAGCAATCAGCCCCAGCATTTT. As protein: CASSDGVDSNQPQHF.

The genes are TRBV7-9 and TRBJ2-2; 8 bases agree with TRBD1. Germline CDR1 is SEHNR and CDR2 is FQNEAQ (reference sequence). J gave up 1 base and V 5 bases, and 15 bases lay outside the gene matches. The CDR3 extends over 19 amino acids. The CDR3 DNA sequence: TGTGCCAGCAGCCCTACAAAGACAGGGGTAATACTGAACACCGGGGAGCTGTTTTTT. Protein sequence: CASSPTKTGVILNTGELFF.

The chain uses TRBV2 and TRBJ2-7; 7 bases agree with TRBD2. The CDR3 sequence is 12 residues long. V dropped 3 bases and J dropped 7; count of bases not matched to a gene: 3. Per germline, CDR1 SNHLY and CDR2 FYNNEI. As DNA, the CDR3 is TGTGCCAGCAGTGAGGCGGGGGTTGAGCAGTACTTC. This gives the protein CASSEAGVEQYF.

Of note for this clone: This specimen includes other DNA sequences encoding the same CDR3. V usage is TRBV18 and J usage is TRBJ2-7; 11 bases are shared with TRBD1. The V gene end was trimmed by 2 bases and the J gene end by 3 bases; junction bases not matched to a gene: 0. The CDR3 totals 14 residues. CDR1 is KGHSH and CDR2 is LQKENI in the germline V gene. As DNA, the CDR3 is TGTGCCAGCTCACCAGGGACAGGGGGCTACGAGCAGTACTTC. It is translated as CASSPGTGGYEQYF. Looking up the rest from reference TRBV18 and TRBJ2-7 gives the full variable domain: NAGVMQNPRHLVRRRGQEARLRCSPMKGHSHVYWYRQLPEEGLKFMVYLQKENIIDESGMPKERFSAEFPKEGPSILRIQQVVRGDSAAYFCASSPGTGGYEQYFGPGTRLTVT.

The chain recombines TRBV11-2 with TRBJ2-7, with D possibly TRBD2 on 6 matching bases. Germline V gene lookup returns CDR1 SGHAT and CDR2 FQNNGV. The CDR3 is 16 amino acids. Between the trimmed V and J ends, which lost 6 bases and 0 bases, there was a span of 18 bases. The CDR3 loop reads CASSYLSGESSYEQYF. CDR3 in DNA: TGTGCCAGCAGTTATTTATCGGGGGAAAGCTCCTACGAGCAGTACTTC.

In this sample, this clone turned up once. CDR3 nucleotide sequence: TGTGCCAGCAGCCCGAGCGGGAGCTCCTACAATGAGCAGTTCTTC. Translating it yields CASSPSGSSYNEQFF. This chain joins TRBV7-8 and TRBJ2-1; 8 nucleotides align to TRBD2. The V segment lost 5 bases and the J segment 0 bases; nucleotides outside the gene matches: 3. This CDR3 comprises 15 residues. Germline CDR1 SGHVS, CDR2 FQNEAQ.

The chain recombines TRBV14 with TRBJ2-1; a possible D gene is TRBD1 (5 bases). CDR3 size: 21 residues. V dropped 1 base and J dropped 2 bases, with 27 bases sitting between them. Germline CDR1 is SGHDN and CDR2 is FVKESK. The CDR3 DNA follows: TGTGCCAGCAGCCAAGGTTTGAGCGAGGACAAGGTCGTTTTTGCCTACAATGAGCAGTTCTTC. This codes for CASSQGLSEDKVVFAYNEQFF.

This clone was seen only a few times. This sample also contains other DNA sequences that code for the same CDR3. The genes are TRBV9 and TRBJ1-5, with 7 bases matching TRBD1. Germline V lookup: CDR1 SGDLS, CDR2 YYNGEE. J gave up 4 bases and V 2 bases, and 3 bases lay outside the gene matches. This CDR3 comprises 14 residues. The CDR3 protein is CASSVAGGNQPQHF. In nucleotides, the CDR3 is TGTGCCAGCAGCGTGGCAGGGGGAAATCAGCCCCAGCATTTT.